This TCR beta chain appears in the sequencing data of a study of memory CD4+ T cells and cytomegalovirus serostatus. Findings and caveats of the study: Suggested: most of the CMV-linked TCR signature lies in CD4+ memory cells.

The sort gate was single viable CD3+CD4+CD8-CD45RO+ cells for memory CD4+ T cells. Total CD4+ T cells were enriched by CD4 positive selection. Unmatched junction bases numbered 9, after V lost 7 bases and J lost 6 bases. Germline V gene sequence: CDR1 SGHTA, CDR2 FQGNSA. The length of the CDR3 is 14 residues. Here immunoSEQ multiplex PCR was the method, and the copy in TCRdb shows in-frame clones only, minus some. This table holds about 56,000 clones, about four fifths found once. As regards this clone: Its antigen remains unidentified.

The sequenced sample consisted of memory CD4+ T cells from blood. The chain uses TRBV7-2 and TRBJ1-5, with 7 bases fitting TRBD1. The clonotype comes from an adult in good health and CMV-seronegative. CDR3 sequence: CASTMDRYGQPQHF. DNA of the CDR3: TGTGCCAGCACCATGGACAGGTATGGTCAGCCCCAGCATTTT.